The sequence of this T cell receptor (beta chain) was determined in a study of cytomegalovirus exposure and HLA in healthy donors. Researchers ran the PCR with 60 Vbeta and 13 Jbeta primers. Produced via immunoSEQ multiplex PCR; TCRdb's table is partial and in-frame only. In the table there are around 96,000 clones, 64% of which are singletons. Sequencing was done on a sample of PBMCs. The TCR was taken from a man in his sixties in good health and CMV-seronegative.

The CDR3 here is CASSFGDRLTDTQYF. CDR3 in DNA: TGTGCCAGCAGCTTCGGTGACAGGCTCACAGATACGCAGTATTTT. V usage is TRBV5-6 and J usage is TRBJ2-3; weak D call: TRBD1 (6 bases). Deletions cut 2 bases from V and 2 bases from J, with 12 bases between. The CDR3 runs 15 residues. CDR1 and CDR2 from the germline V gene are SGHDT and YYEEEE.